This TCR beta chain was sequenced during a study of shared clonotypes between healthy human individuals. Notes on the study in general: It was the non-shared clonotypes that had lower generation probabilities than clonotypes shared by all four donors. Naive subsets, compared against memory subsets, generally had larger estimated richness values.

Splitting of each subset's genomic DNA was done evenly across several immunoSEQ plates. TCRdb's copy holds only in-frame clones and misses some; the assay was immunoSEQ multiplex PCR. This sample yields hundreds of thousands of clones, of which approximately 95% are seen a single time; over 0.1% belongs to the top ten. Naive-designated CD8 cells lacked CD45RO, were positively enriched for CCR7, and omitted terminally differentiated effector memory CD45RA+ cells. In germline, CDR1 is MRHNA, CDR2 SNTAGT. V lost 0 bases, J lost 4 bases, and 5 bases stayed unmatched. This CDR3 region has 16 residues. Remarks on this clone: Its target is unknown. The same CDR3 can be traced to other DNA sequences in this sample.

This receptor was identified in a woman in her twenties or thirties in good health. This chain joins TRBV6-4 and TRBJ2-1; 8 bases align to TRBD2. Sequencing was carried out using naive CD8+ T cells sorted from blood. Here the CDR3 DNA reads TGTGCCAGCAGTGACTCGGCGGGAGGTGGGTACAATGAGCAGTTCTTC. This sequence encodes CASSDSAGGGYNEQFF.